The entry below describes one TCR beta chain. The germline gives CDR1 SGHNT, CDR2 YYREEE (reference sequence). The CDR3 spans 16 residues. With 4 bases clipped from V and 2 bases from J, the junction kept 8 bases outside the gene matches. Those who participated ranged in age from about 18 to 89 years and resided in about two dozen US areas. The repertoire was sequenced with immunoSEQ multiplex PCR; TCRdb's copy has only in-frame clones and lacks some. The sample has roughly 230,000 clones, 87% seen once. The data derive from a study of blood T cell repertoires in COVID-19. The J gene is TRBJ2-1, the V gene TRBV5-4; 8 bases are shared with TRBD2. The origin of this receptor is a man aged 25-40 years in a cohort exposed to, infected with or recovered from COVID-19 (not recorded which). Sequenced input: PBMCs or T cells enriched from blood (not recorded which). This chain's CDR3 is CASSRETSGPYNEQFF. The CDR3 nucleotides read TGTGCCAGCAGCCGGGAAACTAGCGGTCCCTACAATGAGCAGTTCTTC.